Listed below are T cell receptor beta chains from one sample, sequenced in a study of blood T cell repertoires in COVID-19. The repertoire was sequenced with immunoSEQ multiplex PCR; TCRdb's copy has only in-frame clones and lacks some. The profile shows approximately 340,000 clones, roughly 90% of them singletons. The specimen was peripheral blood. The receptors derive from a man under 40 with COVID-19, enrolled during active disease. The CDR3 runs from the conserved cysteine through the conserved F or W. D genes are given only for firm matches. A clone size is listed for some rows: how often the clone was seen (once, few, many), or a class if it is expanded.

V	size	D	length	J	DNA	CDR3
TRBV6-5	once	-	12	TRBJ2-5	TGTGCCACTCGGACAGCTCAAGAGACCCAGTACTTC	CATRTAQETQYF
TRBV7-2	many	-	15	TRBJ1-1	TGTGCCAGCAGCTTGAGGGACTCGGGGAACACTGAAGCTTTCTTT	CASSLRDSGNTEAFF
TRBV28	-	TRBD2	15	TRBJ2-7	TGTGCCAGCAGCCGCGCACTAGCGGGAGGCTACGAGCAGTACTTC	CASSRALAGGYEQYF
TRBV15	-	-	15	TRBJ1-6	TGTGCCACCAGCAGAGGGGCGGCGGGAAATTCACCCCTCCACTTT	CATSRGAAGNSPLHF
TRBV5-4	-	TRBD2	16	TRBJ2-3	TGTGCCAGCAGCTCGAGCCTTAGCGGGGGAGGAGATACGCAGTATTTT	CASSSSLSGGGDTQYF
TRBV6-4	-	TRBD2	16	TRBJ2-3	TGTGCCAGCAGCGGCCTACGGGAGGGCCGCACAGATACGCAGTATTTT	CASSGLREGRTDTQYF
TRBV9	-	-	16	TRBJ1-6	TGTGCCAGTGGGGAGGGCAGGGGCAATAATAATTCACCCCTCCACTTT	CASGEGRGNNNSPLHF
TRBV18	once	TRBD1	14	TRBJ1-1	TGTGCCAGCTCACCAGGACAGGCCGACACTGAAGCTTTCTTT	CASSPGQADTEAFF
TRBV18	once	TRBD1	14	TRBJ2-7	TGTGCCAGCTCACTAGGACAGGGTTCCAACGAGCAGTACTTC	CASSLGQGSNEQYF
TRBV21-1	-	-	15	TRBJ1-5	TGCCTACGGGTTGGCCGAAAGACTGGCAATCAGCCCCAGCATTTT	CLRVGRKTGNQPQHF
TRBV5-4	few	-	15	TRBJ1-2	TGTGCCAGCAGCTTGGAGGTCGGGGTGAACTATGGCTACACCTTC	CASSLEVGVNYGYTF
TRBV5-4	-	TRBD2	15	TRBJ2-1	TGTGCCAGCGCAGCTAGCGGGAGAGTAAAGAATGAGCAGTTCTTC	CASAASGRVKNEQFF
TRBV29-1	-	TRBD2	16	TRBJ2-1	TGCAGCGTTGAAGATCGAAGTAGGACTAGCGGACATGAGCAGTTCTTC	CSVEDRSRTSGHEQFF
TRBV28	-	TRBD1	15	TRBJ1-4	TGTGCCAGCAGCCCAAACAGGGGCGCTGGGGAAAAACTGTTTTTT	CASSPNRGAGEKLFF
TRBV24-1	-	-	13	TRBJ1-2	TGTGCCACCAGTGATCCGTCAGGGGTAGGCTACACCTTC	CATSDPSGVGYTF
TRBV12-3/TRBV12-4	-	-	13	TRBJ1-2	TGTGCCAGCGGGTCTGGCAGGAACTATGGCTACACCTTC	CASGSGRNYGYTF
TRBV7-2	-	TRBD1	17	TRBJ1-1	TGTGCCAGCAGCTTAGATTGGGCCCTGACAGGGTACGCTGAAGCTTTCTTT	CASSLDWALTGYAEAFF
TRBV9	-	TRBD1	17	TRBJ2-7	TGTGCCAGCAGCGTAGGGACAGGGGGCCTGTTTTCCTACGAGCAGTACTTC	CASSVGTGGLFSYEQYF
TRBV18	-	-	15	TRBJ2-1	TGTGCCAGCTCACCAGCCCAGCGGGCCTACAATGAGCAGTTCTTC	CASSPAQRAYNEQFF
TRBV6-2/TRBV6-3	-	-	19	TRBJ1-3	TGTGCCAGCAGCTGGGCCGGGACACCAGTCAACTACTCTGGAAACACCATATATTTT	CASSWAGTPVNYSGNTIYF
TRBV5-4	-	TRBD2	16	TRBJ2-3	TGTGCCAGCAGCTTCAAAGCGGGGGGCATCACAGATACGCAGTATTTT	CASSFKAGGITDTQYF
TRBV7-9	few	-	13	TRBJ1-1	TGTGCCAGCAGCTTAGCGGAGGGCACTGAAGCTTTCTTT	CASSLAEGTEAFF
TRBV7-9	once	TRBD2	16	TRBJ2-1	TGTGCCAGCAGCTTAGACTTAGCGGGGACTTACAATGAGCAGTTCTTC	CASSLDLAGTYNEQFF
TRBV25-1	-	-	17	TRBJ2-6	TGTGCCAGCAGTCCCCGGGGGATTAGCTCTGGGGCCAACGTCCTGACTTTC	CASSPRGISSGANVLTF
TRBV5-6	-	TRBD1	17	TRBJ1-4	TGTGCCAGCAGCTCCCGCTTGTCGACAGGGAAAGTCGAAAAACTGTTTTTT	CASSSRLSTGKVEKLFF
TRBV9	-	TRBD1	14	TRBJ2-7	TGTGCCAGCAGCTTCGCCGGGACAGGGGACGAGCAGTACTTC	CASSFAGTGDEQYF
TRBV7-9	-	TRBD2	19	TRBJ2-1	TGTGCCAGCAGCTCAACCGGGACTAGCGGATATACCGCCTACAATGAGCAGTTCTTC	CASSSTGTSGYTAYNEQFF
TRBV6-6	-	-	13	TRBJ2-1	TGTGCCAGCGTCACAGCGGACCGAAATGAGCAGTTCTTC	CASVTADRNEQFF
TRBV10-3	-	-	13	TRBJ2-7	TGTGCCATCAGCCCAACAGGGTATGGCGAGCAGTACTTC	CAISPTGYGEQYF
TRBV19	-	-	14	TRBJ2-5	TGTGCCAGTATGCCTCCAGGGGCTGATGAGACCCAGTACTTC	CASMPPGADETQYF
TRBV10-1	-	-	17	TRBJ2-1	TGCGCCAGCAGGATCAGCATTGAGGCTCTCTCCTACAATGAGCAGTTCTTC	CASRISIEALSYNEQFF
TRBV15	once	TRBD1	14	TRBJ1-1	TGTGCCACCAGCACTAGACAGGGGTCCGCTGAAGCTTTCTTT	CATSTRQGSAEAFF
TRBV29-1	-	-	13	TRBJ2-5	TGCAGCGTTCTTAGCGTCCCCCAAGAGACCCAGTACTTC	CSVLSVPQETQYF
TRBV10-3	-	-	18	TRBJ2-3	TGTGCCATCAGTGAACCGCTCGAGAGGGGGTCTAGCACAGATACGCAGTATTTT	CAISEPLERGSSTDTQYF
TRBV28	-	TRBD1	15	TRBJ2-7	TGTGCCAGCAGTTTACCACGGGACAGTTCCTACGAGCAGTACTTC	CASSLPRDSSYEQYF
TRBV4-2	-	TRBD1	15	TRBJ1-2	TGTGCCAGCAGCCTCCAACGACAGGGAGCCTATGGCTACACCTTC	CASSLQRQGAYGYTF